Listed below are T cell receptor beta chains from one sample, sequenced in a study of T cells after yellow fever vaccination. In TCRdb, the 5' RACE reads were re-called with MiXCR into one record per CDR3 protein. The profile covers about 240,000 distinct CDR3 sequences, with roughly 4% appearing a single time and around 19% taken by the ten largest. The sample in question was PBMCs, obtained 15 days after the yellow fever booster vaccination. These receptors were taken from a man aged 18 to 30 who received the YFV17D yellow fever vaccine. Both conserved end residues are part of each CDR3. D genes are given only for firm matches. Size tells how often a clone was seen (once, few, many) or the class of an expanded clone, and some rows leave it out.

V gene	clone size	D gene	J gene	CDR3 protein	CDR3 DNA
TRBV4-3	-	TRBD1	TRBJ2-5	CASSQDLGGSTGGVETQYF	TGCGCCAGCAGCCAGGACCTCGGAGGGTCGACAGGGGGGGTGGAGACCCAGTACTTC
TRBV12-3/TRBV12-4	many	TRBD2	TRBJ2-2	CASSAGLANTGELFF	TGTGCCAGCAGTGCGGGACTAGCTAACACCGGGGAGCTGTTTTTT
TRBV18	many	TRBD1	TRBJ1-2	CASGRQGDYGYTF	TGTGCCAGCGGTCGACAGGGGGACTATGGCTACACCTTC
TRBV5-1	many	TRBD2	TRBJ2-5	CASSFGRGGLETQYF	TGCGCCAGCAGCTTTGGACGGGGGGGCTTGGAGACCCAGTACTTC
TRBV24-1	many	TRBD1	TRBJ2-3	CATSSYPGQGYTDTQYF	TGTGCCACCAGCTCATACCCGGGACAGGGGTACACAGATACGCAGTATTTT
TRBV6-6	many	-	TRBJ1-5	CASSFTGNQPQHF	TGTGCCAGCAGTTTCACAGGGAATCAGCCCCAGCATTTT
TRBV19	many	TRBD1	TRBJ2-1	CASSRGQGRVYNEQFF	TGTGCCAGTAGTAGGGGACAGGGAAGGGTCTACAATGAGCAGTTCTTC
TRBV5-4	many	-	TRBJ2-3	CASSAPGGLSTDTQYF	TGTGCCAGCAGCGCCCCGGGGGGCTTAAGCACAGATACGCAGTATTTT
TRBV4-1	many	TRBD2	TRBJ2-1	CASSHEGSSSGGSYNEQFF	TGCGCCAGCAGCCATGAGGGCTCTTCTAGCGGGGGCTCCTACAATGAGCAGTTCTTC
TRBV7-2	many	TRBD1	TRBJ2-7	CASSLIDRGTYEQYF	TGTGCCAGCAGCTTAATCGACAGGGGAACCTACGAGCAGTACTTC
TRBV6-5	many	-	TRBJ2-5	CASSNQETQYF	TGTGCCAGCAGTAACCAAGAGACCCAGTACTTC
TRBV20-1	many	TRBD1	TRBJ2-4	CSARQTGALLRGKNIQYF	TGCAGTGCTAGACAAACAGGGGCTCTTCTTCGGGGCAAAAACATTCAGTACTTC
TRBV7-3	many	-	TRBJ2-3	CASSRAGLPDTQYF	TGTGCCAGCAGCCGGGCAGGGCTCCCAGATACGCAGTATTTT
TRBV27	many	-	TRBJ2-3	CARGLTDTQYF	TGTGCCAGGGGACTGACAGATACGCAGTATTTT
TRBV7-8	many	TRBD1	TRBJ2-5	CASSRGRVRGPAIQETQYF	TGTGCCAGCAGCCGAGGCAGGGTCAGGGGGCCTGCGATCCAAGAGACCCAGTACTTC
TRBV2	many	-	TRBJ1-2	CASVFFDYGYTF	TGTGCCAGCGTGTTTTTCGACTATGGCTACACCTTC
TRBV9	many	TRBD2	TRBJ2-1	CASSASSGGADEQFF	TGTGCCAGCAGCGCTTCTAGCGGGGGGGCGGACGAGCAGTTCTTC
TRBV6-5	many	-	TRBJ1-1	CASSYSTANTEAFF	TGTGCCAGCAGTTACTCGACAGCGAACACTGAAGCTTTCTTT
TRBV27	many	-	TRBJ2-7	CASSSGWSSYEQYF	TGTGCCAGCAGCTCTGGGTGGAGCTCCTACGAGCAGTACTTC
TRBV7-9	many	TRBD2	TRBJ2-3	CASSAGTSITDTQYF	TGTGCCAGCAGCGCCGGGACTAGTATCACAGATACGCAGTATTTT
TRBV14	-	-	TRBJ2-3	CASEAGDGLTDTQYF	TGTGCCAGCGAGGCCGGGGACGGGCTCACAGATACGCAGTATTTT
TRBV6-5	many	-	TRBJ1-6	CASSPFRVGSPLHF	TGTGCCAGCAGTCCTTTCAGGGTTGGTTCACCCCTCCACTTT
TRBV7-6	many	-	TRBJ2-1	CASSPGLRDEQFF	TGTGCCAGCAGCCCAGGTCTTCGGGATGAGCAGTTCTTC
TRBV5-4	few	TRBD1	TRBJ2-1	CASKPDRGLNNEQFF	TGTGCCAGCAAACCGGACAGGGGCTTGAACAATGAGCAGTTCTTC
TRBV3-1	many	-	TRBJ2-3	CASSQAPPPDTQYF	TGTGCCAGCAGCCAAGCACCCCCCCCGGATACGCAGTATTTT
TRBV27	few	-	TRBJ2-5	CASSSGIRVETQYF	TGTGCCAGCAGTTCAGGGATCAGGGTTGAGACCCAGTACTTC
TRBV20-1	many	TRBD2	TRBJ2-4	CSARAPSLAEKNIQYF	TGCAGTGCTAGGGCCCCTTCACTAGCGGAGAAAAACATTCAGTACTTC
TRBV7-9	many	TRBD1	TRBJ1-4	CASSLATGGDEKLFF	TGTGCCAGCAGCTTGGCTACAGGGGGTGATGAAAAACTGTTTTTT
TRBV7-9	many	TRBD1	TRBJ2-7	CASSRSGTEFSEQYF	TGTGCCAGCAGTCGCTCCGGGACAGAGTTCTCCGAGCAGTACTTC
TRBV7-9	many	-	TRBJ2-5	CASSSIGAGEETQYF	TGTGCCAGCAGCTCCATCGGGGCAGGGGAAGAGACCCAGTACTTC
TRBV6-1	many	TRBD2	TRBJ2-2	CASSELAGGPGELFF	TGTGCCAGCAGTGAACTAGCGGGGGGGCCCGGGGAGCTGTTTTTT
TRBV2	many	-	TRBJ2-6	CASIRDSGANVLTF	TGTGCCAGCATCCGGGACTCTGGGGCCAACGTCCTGACTTTC
TRBV4-1	-	TRBD2	TRBJ2-1	CASSHRLAGDGEQFF	TGCGCCAGCAGCCATCGACTAGCGGGGGATGGTGAGCAGTTCTTC
TRBV4-1	many	-	TRBJ2-5	CASSQETGPGETQYF	TGCGCCAGCAGCCAAGAAACCGGGCCAGGGGAGACCCAGTACTTC
TRBV7-2	many	TRBD2	TRBJ2-7	CASSLAPSSGGSLSYEQYF	TGTGCCAGCAGCTTAGCGCCAAGTAGCGGGGGTAGCCTGTCCTACGAGCAGTACTTC
TRBV27	many	TRBD2	TRBJ2-1	CASSFFGSSGGKYNEQFF	TGTGCCAGCAGTTTTTTCGGGTCCAGCGGGGGCAAATACAATGAGCAGTTCTTC
TRBV20-1	many	-	TRBJ2-6	CSASRGFGANVLTF	TGCAGTGCTAGCAGGGGATTTGGGGCCAACGTCCTGACTTTC
TRBV5-1	many	-	TRBJ2-5	CASADEGTYQETQYF	TGCGCCAGCGCCGACGAGGGGACGTACCAAGAGACCCAGTACTTC
TRBV5-4	few	-	TRBJ2-5	CASSLAALGRETQYF	TGTGCCAGCAGCTTGGCGGCTCTGGGGAGAGAGACCCAGTACTTC
TRBV7-9	many	TRBD2	TRBJ2-1	CASSLESSGGAKFF	TGTGCCAGCAGCTTAGAATCCAGCGGGGGGGCTAAGTTCTTC
TRBV10-3	many	-	TRBJ2-3	CAISDGTDTQYF	TGTGCCATCAGTGACGGCACAGATACGCAGTATTTT
TRBV29-1	many	TRBD1	TRBJ1-2	CSVYPLGQGYGYTF	TGCAGCGTTTACCCTCTAGGACAGGGGTATGGCTACACCTTC
TRBV7-3	many	-	TRBJ2-7	CASSLSGGRTHYEQYF	TGTGCCAGCAGCTTAAGTGGGGGACGGACCCACTACGAGCAGTACTTC
TRBV12-3/TRBV12-4	many	-	TRBJ2-2	CASSPRGAPGELFF	TGTGCCAGCAGCCCCAGGGGGGCCCCCGGGGAGCTGTTTTTT
TRBV5-1	few	TRBD1	TRBJ2-3	CASSTTGTGGVFSDTQYF	TGCGCCAGCAGCACTACCGGGACAGGAGGAGTGTTCTCGGATACGCAGTATTTT
TRBV7-2	many	-	TRBJ2-5	CASSLAPGEPPESF	TGTGCCAGCAGCTTAGCCCCCGGGGAGCCCCCCGAAAGCTTC
TRBV11-3	many	TRBD2	TRBJ2-1	CASSPHPRLAGGKPYNEQFF	TGTGCCAGCAGCCCTCACCCACGACTAGCGGGGGGGAAACCCTACAATGAGCAGTTCTTC
TRBV7-2	many	-	TRBJ2-1	CASSRGATAGWEQFF	TGTGCCAGCAGCAGAGGCGCTACCGCCGGTTGGGAGCAGTTCTTC
TRBV18	many	TRBD1	TRBJ1-5	CASSLGTGNSNQPQHF	TGTGCCAGCTCACTAGGGACAGGGAATAGCAATCAGCCCCAGCATTTT
TRBV20-1	many	-	TRBJ1-4	CSAREPRTATNEKLFF	TGCAGTGCTAGAGAACCCCGGACAGCAACTAATGAAAAACTGTTTTTT
TRBV4-1	many	-	TRBJ2-5	CASSPEGGANQETQYF	TGCGCCAGCAGCCCCGAGGGGGGGGCCAACCAAGAGACCCAGTACTTC
TRBV11-2	few	TRBD2	TRBJ2-1	CASSFGLADYNEQFF	TGTGCCAGCAGCTTCGGACTAGCGGACTACAATGAGCAGTTCTTC
TRBV3-1	many	-	TRBJ1-1	CASSPWGNTEAFF	TGTGCCAGCAGCCCTTGGGGGAACACTGAAGCTTTCTTT
TRBV7-2	many	TRBD2	TRBJ2-3	CASSLTSGAYEDTQYF	TGTGCCAGCAGCTTAACTAGCGGGGCCTACGAAGATACGCAGTATTTT
TRBV7-2	many	TRBD2	TRBJ2-3	CASSLLAGKDTQYF	TGTGCCAGCAGCTTACTAGCGGGGAAGGATACGCAGTATTTT